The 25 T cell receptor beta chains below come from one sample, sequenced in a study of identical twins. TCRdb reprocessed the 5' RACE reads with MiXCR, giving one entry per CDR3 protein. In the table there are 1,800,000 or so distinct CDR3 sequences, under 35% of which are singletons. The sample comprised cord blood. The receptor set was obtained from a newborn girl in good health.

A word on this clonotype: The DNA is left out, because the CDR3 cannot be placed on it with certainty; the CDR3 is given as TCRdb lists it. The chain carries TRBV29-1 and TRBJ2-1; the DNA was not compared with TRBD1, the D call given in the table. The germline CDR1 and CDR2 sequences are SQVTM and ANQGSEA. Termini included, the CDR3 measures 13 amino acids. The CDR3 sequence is CSVARGSSNEPFF.

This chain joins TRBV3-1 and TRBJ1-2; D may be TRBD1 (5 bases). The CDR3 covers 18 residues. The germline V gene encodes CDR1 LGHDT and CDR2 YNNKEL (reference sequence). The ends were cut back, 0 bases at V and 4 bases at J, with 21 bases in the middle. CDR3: CASSQDRGFSGLGYGYTF. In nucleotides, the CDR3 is TGTGCCAGCAGCCAAGATCGTGGCTTTTCGGGGCTGGGCTATGGCTACACCTTC.

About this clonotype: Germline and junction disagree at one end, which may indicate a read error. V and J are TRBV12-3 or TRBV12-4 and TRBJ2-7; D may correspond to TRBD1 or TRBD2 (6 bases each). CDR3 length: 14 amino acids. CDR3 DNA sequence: TGTGCCGGCAGTTTAGGGGGGAAATCCTACGAGCAGTACTTC. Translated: CAGSLGGKSYEQYF.

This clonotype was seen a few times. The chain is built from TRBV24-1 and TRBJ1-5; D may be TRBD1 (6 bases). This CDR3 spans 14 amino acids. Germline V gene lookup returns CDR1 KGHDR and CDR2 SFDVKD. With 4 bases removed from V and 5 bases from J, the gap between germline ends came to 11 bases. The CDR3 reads CATSDTGRDQPQHF. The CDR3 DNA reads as TGTGCCACCAGTGACACAGGGCGGGATCAGCCCCAGCATTTT.

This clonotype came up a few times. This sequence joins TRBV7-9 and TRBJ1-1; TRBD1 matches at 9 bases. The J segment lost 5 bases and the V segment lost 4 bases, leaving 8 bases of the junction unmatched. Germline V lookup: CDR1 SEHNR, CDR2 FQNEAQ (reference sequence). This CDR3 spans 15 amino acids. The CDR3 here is CASSSGQGRRTEAFF. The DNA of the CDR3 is TGTGCCAGCAGCTCTGGACAGGGGCGGAGGACTGAAGCTTTCTTT.

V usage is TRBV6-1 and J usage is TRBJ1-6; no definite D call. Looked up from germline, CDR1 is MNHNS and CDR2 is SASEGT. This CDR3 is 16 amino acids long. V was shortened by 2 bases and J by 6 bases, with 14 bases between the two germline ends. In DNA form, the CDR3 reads TGTGCCAGCAGTGAATTGTGGAGAGGGATTAATTCACCCCTCCACTTT. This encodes CASSELWRGINSPLHF.

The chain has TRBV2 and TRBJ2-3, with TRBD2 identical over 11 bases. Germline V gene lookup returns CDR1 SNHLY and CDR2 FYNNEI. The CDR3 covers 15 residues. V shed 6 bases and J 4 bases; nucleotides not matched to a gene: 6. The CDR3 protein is CASRLSSGRADTQYF. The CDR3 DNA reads TGTGCCAGCAGACTCAGTAGCGGGAGGGCAGATACGCAGTATTTT.

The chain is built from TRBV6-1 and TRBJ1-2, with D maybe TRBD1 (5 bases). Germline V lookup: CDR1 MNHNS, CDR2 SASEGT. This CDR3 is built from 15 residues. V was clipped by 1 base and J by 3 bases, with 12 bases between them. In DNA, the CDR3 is TGTGCCAGCAGTGAAGGAGTCAAAGGGGACTATGGCTACACCTTC. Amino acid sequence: CASSEGVKGDYGYTF.

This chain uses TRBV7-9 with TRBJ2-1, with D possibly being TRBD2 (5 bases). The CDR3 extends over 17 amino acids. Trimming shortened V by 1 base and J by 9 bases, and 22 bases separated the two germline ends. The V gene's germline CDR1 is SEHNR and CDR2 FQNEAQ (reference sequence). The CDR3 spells CASSLGQGPLLEGEQFF. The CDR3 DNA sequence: TGTGCCAGCAGCTTAGGCCAAGGCCCTTTACTAGAGGGTGAGCAGTTCTTC.

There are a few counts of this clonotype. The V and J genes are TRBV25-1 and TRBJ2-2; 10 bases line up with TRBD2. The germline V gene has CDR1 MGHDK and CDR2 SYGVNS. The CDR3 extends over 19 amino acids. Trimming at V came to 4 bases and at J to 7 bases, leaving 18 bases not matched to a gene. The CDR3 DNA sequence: TGTGCCAGCAGTGGGACTAGGACTAGCGGAATCTCCTCGGACGGGGAGCTGTTTTTT. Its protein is CASSGTRTSGISSDGELFF.

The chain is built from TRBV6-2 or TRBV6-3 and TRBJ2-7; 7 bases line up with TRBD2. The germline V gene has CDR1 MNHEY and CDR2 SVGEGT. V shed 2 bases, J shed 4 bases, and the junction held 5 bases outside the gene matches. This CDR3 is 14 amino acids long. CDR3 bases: TGTGCCAGCAGTTACCGGCGGGAGTTTTACGAGCAGTACTTC. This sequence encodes CASSYRREFYEQYF.

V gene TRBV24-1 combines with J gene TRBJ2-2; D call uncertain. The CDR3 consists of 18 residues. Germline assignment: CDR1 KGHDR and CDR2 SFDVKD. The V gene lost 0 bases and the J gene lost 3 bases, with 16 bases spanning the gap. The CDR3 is CATSDLGLYDADTGELFF. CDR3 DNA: TGTGCCACCAGTGATTTGGGGTTATACGACGCTGACACCGGGGAGCTGTTTTTT.

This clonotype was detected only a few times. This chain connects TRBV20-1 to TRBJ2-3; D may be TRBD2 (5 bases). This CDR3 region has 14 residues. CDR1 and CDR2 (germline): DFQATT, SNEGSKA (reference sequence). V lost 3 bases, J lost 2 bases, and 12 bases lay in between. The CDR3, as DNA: TGCAGTGCTAGTGCGGGTCCTTTCACAGATACGCAGTATTTT. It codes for CSASAGPFTDTQYF.

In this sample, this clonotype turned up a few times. CDR3 loop: CASSDTARTINEQYF. The CDR3 nucleotides are TGTGCCAGCAGTGACACAGCCCGGACAATAAATGAGCAGTACTTC. The chain joins TRBV6-4 to TRBJ2-7; D possibly corresponds to TRBD1 (5 bases). CDR1 and CDR2 (germline): MRHNA, SNTAGT. CDR3 size: 15 residues. The V end was cut by 2 bases, the J end by 7 bases, with 18 bases between.

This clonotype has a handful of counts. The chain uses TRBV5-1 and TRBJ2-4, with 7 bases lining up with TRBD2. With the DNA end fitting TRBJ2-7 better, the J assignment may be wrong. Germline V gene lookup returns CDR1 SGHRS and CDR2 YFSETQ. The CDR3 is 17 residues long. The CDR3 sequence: CASSLVGRLAGVYEQYF. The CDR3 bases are TGCGCCAGCAGCTTGGTGGGACGACTAGCCGGTGTCTACGAGCAGTACTTC.

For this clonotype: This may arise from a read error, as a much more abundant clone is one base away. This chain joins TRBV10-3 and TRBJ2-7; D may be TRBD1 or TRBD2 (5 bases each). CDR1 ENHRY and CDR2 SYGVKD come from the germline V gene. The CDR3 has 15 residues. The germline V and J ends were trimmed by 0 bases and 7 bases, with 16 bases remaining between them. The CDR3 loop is CAISESMGEGNEQYF. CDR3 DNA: TGTGCCATCAGTGAGTCGATGGGGGAAGGTAATGAGCAGTACTTC.

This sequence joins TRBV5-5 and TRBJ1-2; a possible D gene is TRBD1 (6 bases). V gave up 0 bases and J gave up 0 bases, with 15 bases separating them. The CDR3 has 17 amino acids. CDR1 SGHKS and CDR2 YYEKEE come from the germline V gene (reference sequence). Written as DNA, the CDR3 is TGTGCCAGCAGCTTGGAGGACGGAAACAGGGCTAACTATGGCTACACCTTC. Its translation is CASSLEDGNRANYGYTF.

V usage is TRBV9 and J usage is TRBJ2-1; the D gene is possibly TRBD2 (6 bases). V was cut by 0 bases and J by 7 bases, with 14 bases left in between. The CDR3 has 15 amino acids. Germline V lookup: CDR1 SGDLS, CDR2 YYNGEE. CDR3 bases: TGTGCCAGCAGCGTAGATAGAGCGGGCCGGAATGAGCAGTTCTTC. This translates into CASSVDRAGRNEQFF.

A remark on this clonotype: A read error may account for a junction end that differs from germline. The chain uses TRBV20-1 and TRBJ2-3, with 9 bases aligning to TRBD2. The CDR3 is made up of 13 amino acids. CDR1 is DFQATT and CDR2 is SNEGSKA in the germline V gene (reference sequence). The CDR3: CSAATSGTDTHYF. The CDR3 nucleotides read TGCAGTGCTGCGACTAGCGGCACAGATACGCACTATTTT.

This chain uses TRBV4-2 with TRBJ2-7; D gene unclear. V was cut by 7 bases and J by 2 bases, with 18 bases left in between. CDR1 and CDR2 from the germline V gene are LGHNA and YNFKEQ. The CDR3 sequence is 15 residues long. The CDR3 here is CASTRTEQSTYEQYF. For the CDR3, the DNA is TGTGCCAGCACCCGGACGGAGCAATCAACCTACGAGCAGTACTTC.

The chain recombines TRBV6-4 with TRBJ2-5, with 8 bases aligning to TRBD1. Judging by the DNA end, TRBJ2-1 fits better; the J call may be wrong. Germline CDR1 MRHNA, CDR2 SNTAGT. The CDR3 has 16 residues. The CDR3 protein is CASSAHGGTGQETQFF. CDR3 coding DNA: TGTGCCAGCAGTGCCCACGGAGGGACAGGCCAAGAGACCCAGTTCTTC.

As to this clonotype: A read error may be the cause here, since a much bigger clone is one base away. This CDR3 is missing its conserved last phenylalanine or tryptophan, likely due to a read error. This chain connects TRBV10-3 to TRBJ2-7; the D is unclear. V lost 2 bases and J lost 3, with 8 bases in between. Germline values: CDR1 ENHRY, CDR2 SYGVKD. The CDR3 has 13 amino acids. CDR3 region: CAISETAGYEQYI. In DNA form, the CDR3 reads TGTGCCATCAGTGAGACGGCAGGCTACGAGCAGTACATC.

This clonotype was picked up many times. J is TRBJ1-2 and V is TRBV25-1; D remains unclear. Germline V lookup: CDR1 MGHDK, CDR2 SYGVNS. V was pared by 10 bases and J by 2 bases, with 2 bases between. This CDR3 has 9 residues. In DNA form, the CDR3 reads TGTGCCACAAACTATGGCTACACCTTC. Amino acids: CATNYGYTF.

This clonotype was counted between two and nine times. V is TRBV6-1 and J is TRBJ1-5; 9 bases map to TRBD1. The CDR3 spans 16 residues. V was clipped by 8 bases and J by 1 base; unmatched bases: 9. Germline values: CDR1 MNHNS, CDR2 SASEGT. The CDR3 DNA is TGTGCCAGCCTAAGATCACAGGGGGCAAGCAATCAGCCCCAGCATTTT. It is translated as CASLRSQGASNQPQHF.

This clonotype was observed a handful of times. DNA for the CDR3: TGCAGTGCTCCCGGACAGGGACATACGCAGTATTTT. Translating it yields CSAPGQGHTQYF. The rearrangement joins TRBV20-1 to TRBJ2-3; 8 nucleotides agree with TRBD1. Germline assignment: CDR1 DFQATT and CDR2 SNEGSKA (reference sequence). V lost 5 bases, J lost 7 bases, and 5 bases stayed unmatched. This CDR3 comprises 12 residues.